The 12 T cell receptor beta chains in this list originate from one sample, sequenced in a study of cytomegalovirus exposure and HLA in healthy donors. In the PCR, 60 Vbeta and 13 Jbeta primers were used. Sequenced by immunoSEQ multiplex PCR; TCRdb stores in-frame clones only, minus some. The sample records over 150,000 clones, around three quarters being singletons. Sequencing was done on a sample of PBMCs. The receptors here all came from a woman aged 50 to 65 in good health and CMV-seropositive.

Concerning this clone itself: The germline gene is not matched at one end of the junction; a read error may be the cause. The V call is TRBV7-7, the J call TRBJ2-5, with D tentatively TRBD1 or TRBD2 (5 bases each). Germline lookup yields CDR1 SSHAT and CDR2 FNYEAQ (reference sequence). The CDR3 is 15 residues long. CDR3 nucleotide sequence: TGTGCTAGCAGCGGAAGTAGGGGTATCCAAGAGACCCAGTACTTC. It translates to CASSGSRGIQETQYF.

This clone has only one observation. CDR3 sequence: CASTPRPQGASQPQHF. Written as DNA, the CDR3 is TGTGCCAGTACCCCTCGACCCCAGGGGGCCAGTCAGCCCCAGCATTTT. V and J are TRBV19 and TRBJ1-5, with 8 bases aligning to TRBD1. This CDR3 contains 16 residues. Looked up from germline, CDR1 is LNHDA and CDR2 is SQIVND (reference sequence). J gave up 6 bases and V 7 bases, and 14 bases lay outside the gene matches.

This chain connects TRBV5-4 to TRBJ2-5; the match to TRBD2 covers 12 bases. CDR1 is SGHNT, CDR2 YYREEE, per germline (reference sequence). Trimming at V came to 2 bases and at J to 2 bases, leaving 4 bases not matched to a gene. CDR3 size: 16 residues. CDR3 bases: TGTGCCAGCAGCTTATCCGGACTAGCGGGGCAAGAGACCCAGTACTTC. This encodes CASSLSGLAGQETQYF.

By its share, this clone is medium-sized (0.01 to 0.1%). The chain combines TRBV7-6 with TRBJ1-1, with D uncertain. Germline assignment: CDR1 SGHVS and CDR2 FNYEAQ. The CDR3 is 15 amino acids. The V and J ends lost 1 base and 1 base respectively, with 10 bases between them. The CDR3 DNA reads TGTGCCAGCAGCTTAGTGGGCAGTGCGAACACTGAAGCTTTCTTT. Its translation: CASSLVGSANTEAFF.

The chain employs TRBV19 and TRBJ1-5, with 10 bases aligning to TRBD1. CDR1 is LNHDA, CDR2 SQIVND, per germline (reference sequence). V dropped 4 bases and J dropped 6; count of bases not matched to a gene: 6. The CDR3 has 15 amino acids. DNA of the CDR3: TGTGCCAGTAGTAGGTCGGACAGGGGGACTCAGCCCCAGCATTTT. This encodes CASSRSDRGTQPQHF.

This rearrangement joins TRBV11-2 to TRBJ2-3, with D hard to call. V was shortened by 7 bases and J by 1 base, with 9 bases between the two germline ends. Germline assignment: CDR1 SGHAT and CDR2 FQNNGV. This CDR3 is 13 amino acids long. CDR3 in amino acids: CASTRRGTDTQYF. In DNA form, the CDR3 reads TGTGCCAGCACCCGTCGAGGCACAGATACGCAGTATTTT.

CDR3 sequence (DNA): TGTGCCAGCAGCACTCCAGGACAGGGGGATAATCAGCCCCAGCATTTT. This sequence encodes CASSTPGQGDNQPQHF. The chain recombines TRBV2 with TRBJ1-5; the match to TRBD1 covers 10 bases. Germline lookup yields CDR1 SNHLY and CDR2 FYNNEI. The CDR3 has 16 residues. The V gene end was trimmed by 6 bases and the J gene end by 4 bases; junction bases not matched to a gene: 9.

CDR3 sequence: CASSLGRGNQPQHF. In DNA, the CDR3 is TGTGCCAGCAGCTTAGGTAGGGGAAATCAGCCCCAGCATTTT. V and J are TRBV13 and TRBJ1-5; D is perhaps TRBD1 (5 bases). The CDR3 spans 14 residues. The V and J ends lost 0 bases and 4 bases respectively, with 7 bases between them. CDR1 is PRHDT and CDR2 is FYEKMQ in the germline V gene (reference sequence). Full variable domain (outside the CDR3, taken from reference TRBV13 and TRBJ1-5): AAGVIQSPRHLIKEKRETATLKCYPIPRHDTVYWYQQGPGQDPQFLISFYEKMQSDKGSIPDRFSAQQFSDYHSELNMSSLELGDSALYFCASSLGRGNQPQHFGDGTRLSIL.

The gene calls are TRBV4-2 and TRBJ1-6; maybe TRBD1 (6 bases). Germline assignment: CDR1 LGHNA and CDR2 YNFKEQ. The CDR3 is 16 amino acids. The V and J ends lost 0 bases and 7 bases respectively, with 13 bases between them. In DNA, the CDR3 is TGTGCCAGCAGCCAAGAAAGGAGGACAGAAAATTCACCCCTCCACTTT. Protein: CASSQERRTENSPLHF.

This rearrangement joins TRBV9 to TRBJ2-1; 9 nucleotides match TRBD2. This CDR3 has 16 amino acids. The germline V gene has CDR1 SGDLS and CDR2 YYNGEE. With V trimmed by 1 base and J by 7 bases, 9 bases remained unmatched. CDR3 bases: TGTGCCAGCAGCGTATCAAGAAGCGGGAGGTGGAATGAGCAGTTCTTC. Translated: CASSVSRSGRWNEQFF.

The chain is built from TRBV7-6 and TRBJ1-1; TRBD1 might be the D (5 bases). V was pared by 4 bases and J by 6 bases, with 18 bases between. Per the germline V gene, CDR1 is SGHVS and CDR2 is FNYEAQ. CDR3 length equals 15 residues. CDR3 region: CASSSVSGNLAEAFF. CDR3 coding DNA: TGTGCCAGCAGCTCAGTTTCAGGGAACTTGGCTGAAGCTTTCTTT.

CDR3 amino acids: CASSGAGFGYTF. CDR3 DNA: TGTGCCAGCAGTGGCGCAGGGTTTGGCTACACCTTC. V is TRBV28 and J is TRBJ1-2, with D tentatively TRBD1 (5 bases). The V gene's germline CDR1 is MDHEN and CDR2 SYDVKM. The CDR3 covers 12 residues. Between the trimmed V and J ends, which lost 5 bases and 7 bases, there was a span of 11 bases.